The sequence of this T cell receptor beta chain was determined in a study of CD8 T cells in ankylosing spondylitis. In germline, CDR1 is MNHEY, CDR2 SVGAGI. The ends lost 4 bases at V and 5 bases at J; junction bases unmatched: 7. The length of the CDR3 is 16 residues. Points from the study as a whole: Reports say disease-linked clones showed up significantly more in matched ankylosing spondylitis synovial fluid. Disease-linked clones proved CD8+ and comparatively uncommon in peripheral blood. Ankylosing spondylitis blood seemed to carry a telltale TCR beta motif made of under ten highly homologous variants.

This clonotype has just a few counts. What it recognizes is unknown. TCRdb fed the 5' RACE reads into MiXCR, producing one record per CDR3 protein. This table holds fewer than 500,000 distinct CDR3 sequences, 20% to 25% found once. The receptor comes from a male donor with ankylosing spondylitis. The sequencing sample was made of blood, either unsorted or a sorted T cell fraction (not recorded which). This sequence joins TRBV6-5 and TRBJ2-2; 10 positions match TRBD1. CDR3 DNA sequence: TGTGCCAGCAGTTCCCCGACAGGGGGCTCAACCGGGGAGCTGTTTTTT. Its translation is CASSSPTGGSTGELFF.